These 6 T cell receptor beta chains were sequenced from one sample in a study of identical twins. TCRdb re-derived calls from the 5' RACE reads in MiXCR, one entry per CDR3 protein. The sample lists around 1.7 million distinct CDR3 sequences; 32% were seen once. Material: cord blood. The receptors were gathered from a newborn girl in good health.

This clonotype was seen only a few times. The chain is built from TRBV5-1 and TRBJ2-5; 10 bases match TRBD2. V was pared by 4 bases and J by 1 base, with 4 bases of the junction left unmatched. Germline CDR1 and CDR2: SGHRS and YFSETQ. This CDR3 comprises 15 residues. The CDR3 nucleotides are TGCGCCAGCAGCCTAGCGGGGGTTCCCCAAGAGACCCAGTACTTC. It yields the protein CASSLAGVPQETQYF.

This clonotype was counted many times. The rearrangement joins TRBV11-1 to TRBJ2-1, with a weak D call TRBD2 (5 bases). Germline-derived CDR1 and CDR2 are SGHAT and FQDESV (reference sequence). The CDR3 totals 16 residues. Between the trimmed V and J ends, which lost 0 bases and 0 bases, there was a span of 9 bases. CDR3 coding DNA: TGTGCCAGCAGCTTAGCCGGACTCAGCTCCTACAATGAGCAGTTCTTC. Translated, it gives CASSLAGLSSYNEQFF. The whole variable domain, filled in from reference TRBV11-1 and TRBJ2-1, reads EAEVAQSPRYKITEKSQAVAFWCDPISGHATLYWYRQILGQGPELLVQFQDESVVDDSQLPKDRFSAERLKGVDSTLKIQPAELGDSAMYLCASSLAGLSSYNEQFFGPGTRLTVL.

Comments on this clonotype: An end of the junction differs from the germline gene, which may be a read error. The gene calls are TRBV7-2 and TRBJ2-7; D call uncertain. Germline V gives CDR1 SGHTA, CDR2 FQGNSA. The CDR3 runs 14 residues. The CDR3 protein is CACSLAGNSYEQYF. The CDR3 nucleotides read TGTGCCTGCAGCTTAGCCGGCAATTCCTACGAGCAGTACTTC.

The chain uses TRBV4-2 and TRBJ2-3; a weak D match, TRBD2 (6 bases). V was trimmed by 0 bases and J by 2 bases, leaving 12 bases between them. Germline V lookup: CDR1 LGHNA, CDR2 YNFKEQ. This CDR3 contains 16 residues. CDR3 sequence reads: CASSQDPGLITDTQYF. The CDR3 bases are TGTGCCAGCAGCCAAGATCCAGGACTAATCACAGATACGCAGTATTTT.

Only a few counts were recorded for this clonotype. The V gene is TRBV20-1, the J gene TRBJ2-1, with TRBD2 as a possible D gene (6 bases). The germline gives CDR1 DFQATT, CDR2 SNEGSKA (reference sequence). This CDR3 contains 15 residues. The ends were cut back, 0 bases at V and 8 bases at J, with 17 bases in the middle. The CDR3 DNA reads TGCAGTGCTAGAGATTGGGGGAAAGGCGGGGATGAGCAGTTCTTC. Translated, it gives CSARDWGKGGDEQFF.

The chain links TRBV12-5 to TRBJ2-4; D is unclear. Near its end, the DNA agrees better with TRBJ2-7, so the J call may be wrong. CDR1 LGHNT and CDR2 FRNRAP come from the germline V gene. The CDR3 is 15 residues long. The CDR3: CASGSPMATPTEQYF. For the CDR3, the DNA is TGTGCTAGTGGGAGCCCTATGGCAACCCCGACCGAGCAGTACTTC.